This entry lists 6 T cell receptor beta chains sequenced from one sample in a study of beta chain features in type 1 diabetes. Of the isolated RNA, all was reverse transcribed, and so the sequenced material was expressed TCRB transcripts. Profiling relied on immunoSEQ multiplex PCR, and the TCRdb table lists in-frame clones only, not all of them. Of 300,000 to 350,000 clones listed, about 14% were seen once; the top ten hold 6.7%. Sequenced input: central memory CD4+ T cells from blood. The receptors here all came from a man under 40 in good health.

This clone has more than one count but fewer than ten. V is TRBV6-1 and J is TRBJ2-5, with no clear D. From germline, CDR1 is MNHNS and CDR2 SASEGT. The CDR3 runs 14 residues. V was clipped by 1 base and J by 5 bases, with 11 bases between them. CDR3 protein: CASSEDRSAETQYF. The CDR3 region has the DNA TGTGCCAGCAGTGAAGATAGGTCGGCCGAGACCCAGTACTTC.

The chain uses TRBV11-1 and TRBJ2-5; TRBD2 agrees at 7 bases. Germline CDR1 is SGHAT and CDR2 is FQDESV (reference sequence). The V gene end was trimmed by 6 bases and the J gene end by 2 bases; junction bases not matched to a gene: 9. The CDR3 contains 15 residues. The CDR3 nucleotides are TGTGCCAGCAGAGTCAGAGGGAGGGTGCAAGAGACCCAGTACTTC. Amino acid sequence: CASRVRGRVQETQYF.

This clone has just a few counts. The rearrangement links TRBV7-2 to TRBJ1-4; possible D gene TRBD1, 5 bases. Trimming pared 3 bases from V and 3 bases from J, leaving 11 bases between. There are 15 residues in the CDR3. In germline, CDR1 is SGHTA, CDR2 FQGNSA. Written as DNA, the CDR3 is TGTGCCAGCAGCTTGGTGGCAGGGCCTAATGAAAAACTGTTTTTT. Encoded protein: CASSLVAGPNEKLFF.

This clone was observed a few times. V is TRBV11-3 and J is TRBJ2-1; 16 nucleotides align to TRBD2. The CDR3 length is 19 residues. The germline gives CDR1 SGHNT, CDR2 YENEEA. With 4 bases clipped from V and 0 bases from J, the junction kept 6 bases outside the gene matches. The chain's CDR3 is CASSSGLAGGGASYNEQFF. CDR3 DNA sequence: TGTGCCAGCAGCTCGGGACTAGCGGGAGGGGGTGCCTCCTACAATGAGCAGTTCTTC.

This chain links TRBV6-4 with TRBJ2-5, with TRBD1 matching over 10 bases. The V segment lost 2 bases and the J segment 5 bases; nucleotides outside the gene matches: 2. The germline V gene has CDR1 MRHNA and CDR2 SNTAGT. This CDR3 region has 14 residues. The chain's CDR3 is CASSDVGQGETQYF. In DNA form, the CDR3 reads TGTGCCAGCAGTGACGTGGGACAGGGGGAGACCCAGTACTTC.

The chain couples TRBV7-2 to TRBJ2-5, with 9 bases fitting TRBD1. Unmatched junction bases numbered 10, after V lost 5 bases and J lost 9 bases. Germline values: CDR1 SGHTA, CDR2 FQGNSA. This CDR3 comprises 14 residues. For the CDR3, the DNA is TGTGCCAGCAGCCCACGGACAGGGGAGAAGGCCCAGTACTTC. Translation gives CASSPRTGEKAQYF.